These T cell receptor beta chains were read from a single sample in a study of cytomegalovirus exposure and HLA in healthy donors. Clones were sequenced by immunoSEQ multiplex PCR, and TCRdb holds only the in-frame ones, with some missing. The table lists about 210,000 clones, around 76% of them singletons, with nearly 6% in the top ten. Sequencing used PBMCs. Receptors were obtained from a man in his forties in good health and CMV-seropositive. Both conserved end residues are part of each CDR3. The D gene is left open where the match is weak. Clone size is shown for a subset of rows, as once, few, many or a class of expanded clone.

J | size | V | D | CDR3 | DNA
TRBJ2-1 | . | TRBV7-8 | . | CASSFTSRYNEQFF | TGTGCCAGCAGCTTCACTAGCCGCTACAATGAGCAGTTCTTC
TRBJ2-1 | . | TRBV7-3 | . | CASSLTGIGDEQFF | TGTGCCAGCAGCTTAACCGGGATTGGGGATGAGCAGTTCTTC
TRBJ2-1 | few | TRBV18 | TRBD1 | CASSPQTGYYGHNEQFF | TGTGCCAGCTCACCGCAGACAGGGTATTATGGACACAATGAGCAGTTCTTC
TRBJ1-2 | . | TRBV6-5 | TRBD1 | CASRKGQGKLQGYTF | TGTGCCAGCAGAAAGGGACAGGGGAAGTTGCAGGGCTACACCTTC
TRBJ2-3 | once | TRBV29-1 | . | CSVAQGSGTDTQYF | TGCAGCGTGGCACAGGGATCTGGCACAGATACGCAGTATTTT
TRBJ2-7 | . | TRBV28 | . | CASSPRGGGPYEQYF | TGTGCCAGCAGTCCAAGGGGGGGAGGCCCCTACGAGCAGTACTTC
TRBJ1-4 | . | TRBV6-1 | . | CASNPGPATNEKLFF | TGTGCCAGCAACCCAGGGCCCGCAACTAATGAAAAACTGTTTTTT
TRBJ1-4 | . | TRBV4-1 | TRBD1 | CASSPGQHGYEKLFF | TGCGCCAGCAGCCCGGGACAGCACGGGTATGAAAAACTGTTTTTT
TRBJ1-2 | . | TRBV6-1 | TRBD1 | CASSEAPGQAVGYTF | TGTGCCAGCAGTGAAGCGCCAGGACAGGCGGTGGGCTACACCTTC
TRBJ2-7 | . | TRBV2 | . | CASSDTGTYEQYF | TGTGCCAGCAGTGACACAGGGACCTACGAGCAGTACTTC
TRBJ2-2 | . | TRBV5-1 | TRBD1 | CASSLLGQGYTGELFF | TGCGCCAGCAGCTTGTTGGGACAGGGCTACACCGGGGAGCTGTTTTTT
TRBJ2-7 | . | TRBV6-4 | TRBD1 | CATLDRADYEQYF | TGTGCCACCCTGGACAGGGCCGACTACGAGCAGTACTTC
TRBJ1-1 | . | TRBV2 | . | CASSGEVMNTEAFF | TGTGCCAGCAGTGGGGAGGTCATGAACACTGAAGCTTTCTTT
TRBJ2-3 | . | TRBV29-1 | . | CSPARQAGSTDTQYF | TGCAGCCCGGCCCGCCAGGCGGGAAGCACAGATACGCAGTATTTT
TRBJ1-5 | . | TRBV9 | TRBD1 | CASSVGGQGDAPQHF | TGTGCCAGCAGCGTAGGTGGACAGGGCGATGCGCCCCAGCATTTT
TRBJ2-7 | . | TRBV19 | . | CASGGGSAPDYEQYF | TGTGCCAGTGGGGGCGGGAGTGCTCCAGACTACGAGCAGTACTTC
TRBJ2-3 | . | TRBV7-3 | TRBD2 | CASSSTTYSGRAADTQYF | TGTGCCAGCAGCTCAACAACCTATAGCGGGAGGGCCGCAGATACGCAGTATTTT
TRBJ1-1 | . | TRBV5-1 | . | CASSLGDTNTEAFF | TGCGCCAGCAGCTTGGGGGACACGAACACTGAAGCTTTCTTT
TRBJ1-1 | . | TRBV30 | . | CAWRLHSTYTEAFF | TGTGCCTGGAGGCTACACAGTACCTACACTGAAGCTTTCTTT
TRBJ1-2 | few | TRBV9 | . | CASRDWTAYGYTF | TGTGCCAGCAGAGATTGGACAGCCTATGGCTACACCTTC
TRBJ1-4 | . | TRBV5-1 | . | CASSLAGGRELFF | TGCGCCAGCAGCTTGGCCGGGGGTCGGGAACTGTTTTTT
TRBJ2-7 | . | TRBV30 | . | CAWSEDSTYEQYF | TGTGCCTGGAGTGAGGACAGTACCTACGAGCAGTACTTC
TRBJ1-4 | . | TRBV28 | . | CASSSLPALEKLFF | TGTGCCAGCTCTAGTTTACCCGCCCTTGAAAAACTGTTTTTT
TRBJ1-2 | . | TRBV6-5 | . | CASRRGVNYGYTF | TGTGCCAGCAGACGGGGAGTTAACTATGGCTACACCTTC
TRBJ2-5 | . | TRBV7-6 | TRBD1 | CASSVTGGSQETQYF | TGTGCCAGCAGCGTAACAGGGGGGAGTCAAGAGACCCAGTACTTC
TRBJ2-5 | . | TRBV5-1 | . | CASSLVGGALETQYF | TGCGCCAGCAGCTTGGTGGGGGGTGCTTTGGAGACCCAGTACTTC
TRBJ1-5 | few | TRBV27 | TRBD1 | CASGTGGRQPQHF | TGTGCCAGCGGGACAGGGGGTCGTCAGCCCCAGCATTTT
TRBJ2-1 | . | TRBV9 | TRBD2 | CASSVVGLAGGEQFF | TGTGCCAGCAGCGTAGTGGGACTAGCGGGCGGGGAGCAGTTCTTC
TRBJ1-4 | . | TRBV19 | TRBD1 | CASTRGPFEKLFF | TGTGCCAGTACCAGGGGGCCGTTTGAAAAACTGTTTTTT
TRBJ1-5 | . | TRBV4-1 | . | CASSQSTTGNQPQHF | TGCGCCAGCAGCCAAAGCACGACAGGAAATCAGCCCCAGCATTTT
TRBJ1-5 | . | TRBV15 | . | CATSTGAGNQPQHF | TGTGCCACCAGCACAGGGGCGGGCAATCAGCCCCAGCATTTT
TRBJ2-7 | few | TRBV10-2 | . | CASSEGERASYYEQYF | TGCGCCAGCAGTGAGGGGGAGCGGGCTTCCTACTACGAGCAGTACTTC
TRBJ2-1 | . | TRBV5-1 | TRBD2 | CASSLPSGISGEQFF | TGCGCCAGCAGCTTGCCTAGCGGGATCTCGGGTGAGCAGTTCTTC
TRBJ2-5 | once | TRBV5-1 | TRBD2 | CACRTSGSSETQYF | TGCGCCTGCAGGACTAGCGGGAGCTCAGAGACCCAGTACTTC
TRBJ1-1 | once | TRBV28 | . | CASSFGGSGAFF | TGTGCCAGCAGTTTTGGAGGAAGTGGAGCTTTCTTT
TRBJ2-5 | . | TRBV19 | TRBD2 | CASSWRLADPQETQYF | TGTGCCAGTAGTTGGCGACTAGCGGACCCCCAAGAGACCCAGTACTTC
TRBJ2-3 | once | TRBV6-5 | TRBD2 | CASRTRLAGTDTQYF | TGTGCCAGCAGAACCAGACTAGCAGGCACAGATACGCAGTATTTT
TRBJ1-2 | . | TRBV7-6 | TRBD1 | CASSSRGRGNYGYTF | TGTGCCAGCAGCTCCAGGGGGCGGGGTAACTATGGCTACACCTTC
TRBJ2-7 | . | TRBV5-1 | . | CASSLAGVSYEQYF | TGCGCCAGCAGCTTAGCGGGCGTATCCTACGAGCAGTACTTC
TRBJ2-1 | . | TRBV19 | TRBD2 | CASHSSGSFDEQFF | TGTGCCAGTCATTCTAGCGGGAGTTTCGATGAGCAGTTCTTC
TRBJ1-2 | . | TRBV27 | TRBD1 | CASSTWTGVQTF | TGTGCCAGCAGTACGTGGACAGGCGTACAAACCTTC
TRBJ1-1 | once | TRBV6-6 | . | CASSYGPMSEAFF | TGTGCCAGCAGTTACGGGCCGATGAGCGAAGCTTTCTTT
TRBJ2-7 | few | TRBV2 | . | CASRQLSYEQYF | TGTGCCAGCCGACAGCTTTCCTACGAGCAGTACTTC
TRBJ2-5 | . | TRBV29-1 | TRBD1 | CSVVYPAGGETQYF | TGCAGCGTTGTCTACCCGGCAGGGGGAGAGACCCAGTACTTC
TRBJ2-7 | . | TRBV5-6 | TRBD1 | CASRYRGQGYEQYF | TGTGCCAGCAGGTACAGGGGACAGGGGTACGAGCAGTACTTC
TRBJ2-2 | . | TRBV5-5 | . | CASSLAVVSSNTGELFF | TGTGCCAGCAGCTTGGCCGTAGTTTCCTCGAACACCGGGGAGCTGTTTTTT
TRBJ2-3 | . | TRBV7-2 | TRBD2 | CASSTQAGGPTDTQYF | TGTGCCAGCAGCACCCAAGCGGGAGGGCCGACAGATACGCAGTATTTT
TRBJ2-3 | once | TRBV5-1 | . | CASSLVPWTDTDTQYF | TGCGCCAGCAGCTTGGTCCCCTGGACAGACACAGATACGCAGTATTTT
TRBJ2-3 | . | TRBV29-1 | . | CSVELVRADTQYF | TGCAGCGTTGAATTAGTCAGGGCAGATACGCAGTATTTT
TRBJ2-7 | . | TRBV18 | . | CASSPPGAYEQYF | TGTGCCAGCTCACCACCGGGAGCCTACGAGCAGTACTTC
TRBJ2-1 | . | TRBV4-1 | TRBD2 | CASSQGRASGSYNEQFF | TGCGCCAGCAGCCAAGGACGGGCTAGCGGGAGTTACAATGAGCAGTTCTTC
TRBJ2-1 | . | TRBV15 | . | CATSRLDYSGNEQFF | TGTGCCACCAGCAGGCTGGACTACTCGGGCAATGAGCAGTTCTTC